A single sample is the source of the 32 T cell receptor beta chains below, sequenced in a study of identical twins. MiXCR was run by TCRdb on the 5' RACE reads, yielding one entry per CDR3 protein. The profile shows about 700,000 distinct CDR3 sequences, roughly 8% of them singletons. These data were also filed under a second study, of yellow fever vaccine responses in identical twins.

Sequenced material: PBMCs. The origin of the receptors is a woman between 18 and 29 years old in good health.

The chain has TRBV6-5 and TRBJ2-7; D ambiguous. The CDR3 is made up of 11 amino acids. CDR1 and CDR2 from the germline V gene are MNHEY and SVGAGI. Trimming cost V 2 bases and J 7 bases, with 6 bases left between them. The CDR3: CASSYGREQYF. As DNA, the CDR3 is TGTGCCAGCAGTTACGGCCGGGAGCAGTACTTC.

As for this clonotype: The junction departs from the called germline gene at one end, perhaps through a read error. The chain has TRBV15 and TRBJ2-3; the D is unclear. Per the germline V gene, CDR1 is LNHNV and CDR2 is YYDKDF (reference sequence). The length of the CDR3 is 12 residues. The CDR3 DNA follows: TGTGACACCAGCAGAGATCCGACAACGCAGTATTTT. It is translated as CDTSRDPTTQYF.

This clonotype was recorded at least ten times. CDR3 DNA sequence: TGTGCCAGCAGCACAAGGGGACTAGCCTGGGAGCAGTTCTTC. Translating gives CASSTRGLAWEQFF. The V gene is TRBV7-2, the J gene TRBJ2-1, with 9 bases lining up with TRBD2. The CDR3 is 14 amino acids. Looked up from germline, CDR1 is SGHTA and CDR2 is FQGNSA. V shed 5 bases, J shed 10 bases, and the junction held 9 bases outside the gene matches.

The table lists this clonotype with a few counts. The V gene is TRBV20-1, the J gene TRBJ2-1, with D unclear. Germline CDR1 and CDR2: DFQATT and SNEGSKA (reference sequence). The CDR3 extends over 13 amino acids. The germline V and J ends were trimmed by 1 base and 5 bases, with 9 bases remaining between them. Written as DNA, the CDR3 is TGCAGTGCTAGAGGGAACGGTGACAATGAGCAGTTCTTC. Protein product: CSARGNGDNEQFF.

A few counts support this clonotype. J is TRBJ2-5 and V is TRBV7-9; the D gene is possibly TRBD1 (5 bases). V lost 0 bases and J 2 bases, leaving 16 bases between the germline ends. CDR3 length: 17 amino acids. Germline CDR1 and CDR2: SEHNR and FQNEAQ (reference sequence). CDR3 nucleotide sequence: TGTGCCAGCAGCTTAGCCCCCGGACAACTATTTCAAGAGACCCAGTACTTC. This gives the protein CASSLAPGQLFQETQYF.

This clonotype has a handful of counts. The chain recombines TRBV7-9 with TRBJ1-6; 7 bases are a match to TRBD1. CDR3 length: 13 residues. Germline V lookup: CDR1 SEHNR, CDR2 FQNEAQ (reference sequence). V dropped 6 bases and J dropped 8; count of bases not matched to a gene: 4. The CDR3 sequence: CASRRQGDSPLHF. CDR3 DNA sequence: TGTGCCAGCAGGAGGCAGGGGGATTCACCCCTCCACTTT.

This clonotype was seen more than once but under ten times. The chain joins TRBV29-1 to TRBJ2-3; 10 bases match TRBD2. The CDR3 contains 13 residues. Trimming cost V 6 bases and J 5 bases; bases outside gene matches: 5. Germline V gene data show CDR1 as SQVTM and CDR2 as ANQGSEA. CDR3 residues: CSVERGGGDTQYF. In DNA, the CDR3 is TGCAGCGTAGAGCGGGGGGGGGGAGATACGCAGTATTTT.

This rearrangement joins TRBV6-1 to TRBJ1-1, with unresolved D. Germline V gene lookup returns CDR1 MNHNS and CDR2 SASEGT. The CDR3 loop spans 16 amino acids. Trimming shortened V by 9 bases and J by 0 bases, and 20 bases separated the two germline ends. The CDR3 sequence is CASERAGRPMNTEAFF. The CDR3, as DNA: TGTGCCAGTGAGCGGGCGGGCAGACCCATGAACACTGAAGCTTTCTTT.

The CDR3 DNA is TGCAGTGCTAGATGGTCCGAGAAACTAGCCGTCCATGAGCAGTTCTTC. This gives the protein CSARWSEKLAVHEQFF. The V call is TRBV20-1, the J call TRBJ2-1, with D tentatively TRBD2 (6 bases). Germline V CDR1 and CDR2: DFQATT, SNEGSKA (reference sequence). Trimming removed 2 bases from V and 8 bases from J, with 22 bases in between. CDR3 size: 16 residues.

The gene calls are TRBV6-2 or TRBV6-3 and TRBJ2-2; D unresolved. V was cut by 2 bases and J by 1 base, with 11 bases left in between. CDR1 and CDR2 from the germline V gene are MNHEY and SVGEGT. This CDR3 spans 16 amino acids. The DNA for the CDR3 is TGTGCCAGCAGTTACAGGGAAGACGAGAACACCGGGGAGCTGTTTTTT. Translated, it gives CASSYREDENTGELFF.

The rearrangement joins TRBV10-3 to TRBJ2-2; 7 nucleotides agree with TRBD2. The trim removed 4 bases at V and 1 base at J, leaving 6 bases unmatched. Germline V lookup: CDR1 ENHRY, CDR2 SYGVKD. The CDR3 is 16 residues long. The CDR3 DNA follows: TGTGCCATCAGTGCGGATCTAGCGGTGAACACCGGGGAGCTGTTTTTT. Protein product: CAISADLAVNTGELFF.

This clonotype has only a few counts. The V call is TRBV5-1, the J call TRBJ1-3; a possible D gene is TRBD1 (6 bases). In germline, CDR1 is SGHRS, CDR2 YFSETQ. The CDR3 spans 17 residues. Deletions cut 2 bases from V and 3 bases from J, with 18 bases between. The CDR3 nucleotides are TGCGCCAGCAGCTTCCGGCCGGGGGGCAATGGTGGAAACACCATATATTTT. Encoded protein: CASSFRPGGNGGNTIYF.

This clonotype was counted a few times. This chain uses TRBV27 with TRBJ2-2; D is unresolved. The CDR3 length is 14 residues. Trimming took 5 bases from V and 2 from J, leaving 9 bases between them. CDR1 and CDR2 from the germline V gene are MNHEY and SMNVEV (reference sequence). CDR3 bases: TGTGCCAGCAGTCCCATTTCAAACACCGGGGAGCTGTTTTTT. This codes for CASSPISNTGELFF.

This clonotype was seen repeatedly, ten times or more. V is TRBV28 and J is TRBJ2-3; D ambiguous. The germline V gene has CDR1 MDHEN and CDR2 SYDVKM. The CDR3 consists of 19 residues. The V and J ends lost 5 bases and 1 base respectively, with 25 bases between them. This CDR3 reads CASSTNVSYPRRRTDTQYF. The CDR3 nucleotides read TGTGCCAGCAGTACCAATGTAAGCTATCCTCGGAGACGCACAGATACGCAGTATTTT.

The chain employs TRBV5-6 and TRBJ1-2; the match to TRBD1 covers 8 bases. Germline V CDR1 and CDR2: SGHDT, YYEEEE. J gave up 5 bases and V 0 bases, and 21 bases lay outside the gene matches. CDR3 length: 20 residues. In nucleotides, the CDR3 is TGTGCCAGCAGCTTGGGGGACAGGAGACGGGGAATGATCTTGGCGTATGGCTACACCTTC. Translated, it gives CASSLGDRRRGMILAYGYTF.

This clonotype was observed a handful of times. The chain joins TRBV11-2 to TRBJ2-3, with TRBD1 matching over 7 bases. The V segment lost 7 bases and the J segment 4 bases; nucleotides outside the gene matches: 5. In germline, CDR1 is SGHAT, CDR2 FQNNGV. This CDR3 comprises 13 residues. The CDR3 reads CASTWDRPDTQYF. For the CDR3, the DNA is TGTGCCAGCACCTGGGACAGACCAGATACGCAGTATTTT.

The J gene is TRBJ1-1, the V gene TRBV7-2; maybe TRBD1 (6 bases). This CDR3 is 14 amino acids long. V shed 3 bases and J shed 4 bases, with 12 bases lying between them. Germline V gene sequence: CDR1 SGHTA, CDR2 FQGNSA. The CDR3 loop is CASSFGGQSTEAFF. Here the CDR3 DNA reads TGTGCCAGCAGCTTTGGGGGGCAGAGCACTGAAGCTTTCTTT.

This clonotype was seen ten or more times. The V gene is TRBV29-1, the J gene TRBJ1-1; possibly TRBD1 for D (5 bases). The V gene lost 8 bases and the J gene lost 1 base, with 11 bases spanning the gap. The germline CDR1 and CDR2 sequences are SQVTM and ANQGSEA. The CDR3 totals 12 residues. Here the CDR3 reads CSSPGPNTEAFF. The CDR3 DNA sequence: TGCAGCTCGCCGGGGCCGAACACTGAAGCTTTCTTT.

This rearrangement joins TRBV6-2 or TRBV6-3 to TRBJ2-1, with TRBD1 matching 10 bases. V trimming: 3 bases; J trimming: 10 bases; junction bases outside the gene matches: 9. This CDR3 spans 15 amino acids. Germline V gene lookup returns CDR1 MNHEY and CDR2 SVGEGT. In DNA form, the CDR3 reads TGTGCCAGCAGTTATCCGGGACAGGGGTCATCCGAGCAGTTCTTC. Amino acid sequence: CASSYPGQGSSEQFF.

This clonotype has a count of ten or more. The chain uses TRBV4-3 and TRBJ1-1; D is unclear. The V end was cut by 7 bases, the J end by 8 bases, with 17 bases between. CDR1 and CDR2 from the germline V gene are LGHNA and YSLEER. The CDR3 has 13 amino acids. The CDR3 sequence: CASTSVGRPEAFF. As DNA, the CDR3 is TGCGCCAGCACAAGCGTCGGTAGGCCAGAAGCTTTCTTT.

There are a few counts of this clonotype. V usage is TRBV7-3 and J usage is TRBJ1-4, with a weak D call TRBD1 (5 bases). The CDR3 is 14 residues long. Deletions cut 5 bases from V and 4 bases from J, with 11 bases between. Germline CDR1 SGHTA, CDR2 FQGTGA. CDR3 residues: CASSLGPSNEKLFF. Here the CDR3 DNA reads TGTGCCAGCAGCCTGGGACCGAGTAATGAAAAACTGTTTTTT.

This clonotype was recorded a few times. CDR3 nucleotides: TGTGCCAGCAGCCCCCCCCGAGCGGGGCACCAAGAGACCCAGTACTTC. Residues: CASSPPRAGHQETQYF. The rearrangement joins TRBV7-8 to TRBJ2-5, with 7 bases that match TRBD2. The V gene end was trimmed by 5 bases and the J gene end by 0 bases; junction bases not matched to a gene: 9. This CDR3 is built from 16 residues. The germline V gene encodes CDR1 SGHVS and CDR2 FQNEAQ.

This clonotype showed up many times. The J gene is TRBJ2-7, the V gene TRBV6-5; tentative D call: TRBD2 (5 bases). CDR1 is MNHEY, CDR2 SVGAGI, per germline. The length of the CDR3 is 12 residues. The V end was cut by 1 base, the J end by 6 bases, with 7 bases between. The CDR3, as DNA: TGTGCCAGCAGTTACTTGGCGGGCGAGCAGTACTTC. Protein sequence: CASSYLAGEQYF.

This clonotype was observed a few times. The J gene is TRBJ2-5, the V gene TRBV7-9; D is possibly TRBD2 (6 bases). With 5 bases removed from V and 7 bases from J, the gap between germline ends came to 20 bases. The CDR3 is made up of 15 amino acids. Germline V gives CDR1 SEHNR, CDR2 FQNEAQ (reference sequence). DNA for the CDR3: TGTGCCAGCAGCCCCCCGGACCCTAGGGAGGTGACCCAGTACTTC. Translated, it gives CASSPPDPREVTQYF.

V is TRBV11-1 and J is TRBJ2-3, with 8 bases that match TRBD2. The CDR3 loop spans 16 amino acids. From germline, CDR1 is SGHAT and CDR2 FQDESV (reference sequence). The V segment lost 5 bases and the J segment 4 bases; nucleotides outside the gene matches: 11. CDR3 amino acids: CASSLRSGRVPDTQYF. The CDR3 DNA reads as TGTGCCAGCAGCCTACGAAGCGGGAGAGTCCCAGATACGCAGTATTTT.

This clonotype was seen more than once but under ten times. This chain uses TRBV18 with TRBJ2-6; weak D call: TRBD1 (5 bases). The CDR3 extends over 18 amino acids. The V gene lost 3 bases and the J gene lost 3 bases, with 18 bases spanning the gap. Germline-derived CDR1 and CDR2 are KGHSH and LQKENI. In nucleotides, the CDR3 is TGTGCCAGCTCACCGATTTCAGGGTCCCCTTTTGGGGCCAACGTCCTGACTTTC. Protein product: CASSPISGSPFGANVLTF.

The chain carries TRBV4-1 and TRBJ2-2, with TRBD1 identical over 7 bases. The CDR3 has 16 amino acids. The germline V gene has CDR1 MGHRA and CDR2 YSYEKL. Germline trimming cut 2 bases from V and 3 bases from J; bases unmatched to any gene: 6. The CDR3 DNA follows: TGCGCCAGCAGCCAAACACAGGGGCTCGACACCGGGGAGCTGTTTTTT. It specifies CASSQTQGLDTGELFF.

The chain employs TRBV29-1 and TRBJ2-3; 12 bases are shared with TRBD2. V lost 4 bases and J lost 7; bases outside the gene matches: 9. Looked up from germline, CDR1 is SQVTM and CDR2 is ANQGSEA. The CDR3 covers 15 residues. The CDR3: CSVALLAGGPNTQYF. The CDR3 DNA reads as TGCAGCGTTGCGCTTCTAGCGGGGGGGCCAAATACGCAGTATTTT.

This chain connects TRBV2 to TRBJ1-2; D may be TRBD1 (6 bases). The germline V gene has CDR1 SNHLY and CDR2 FYNNEI. The CDR3 sequence is 13 residues long. Trimming took 5 bases from V and 4 from J, leaving 11 bases between them. As DNA, the CDR3 is TGTGCCAGCAGTTACAAGGACAGCTATGGCTACACCTTC. Protein product: CASSYKDSYGYTF.

The CDR3 protein is CSAPGAGVNEQFF. The CDR3 nucleotides read TGCAGTGCTCCCGGAGCGGGAGTGAATGAGCAGTTCTTC. The chain uses TRBV20-1 and TRBJ2-1; 8 bases map to TRBD2. This CDR3 has 13 amino acids. Losses at the gene ends were 5 bases for V and 7 bases for J; bases not matched to a gene: 7. Germline CDR1 and CDR2: DFQATT and SNEGSKA (reference sequence).

The chain carries TRBV12-3 or TRBV12-4 and TRBJ2-1; either TRBD1 or TRBD2 may fit D (5 bases each). This CDR3 comprises 14 residues. The V and J ends lost 5 bases and 0 bases respectively, with 8 bases between them. The DNA of the CDR3 is TGTGCCAGCAGTAAGGGGAGCTCCTACAATGAGCAGTTCTTC. Protein product: CASSKGSSYNEQFF.

This clonotype was found a few times. The J gene is TRBJ2-3, the V gene TRBV7-9, with 8 bases aligning to TRBD1. The CDR3 spans 15 residues. V gave up 5 bases and J gave up 0 bases; unmatched junction bases: 4. CDR1 and CDR2 (germline): SEHNR, FQNEAQ (reference sequence). DNA of the CDR3: TGTGCCAGCAGCGTTACAGGGGGTAGCACAGATACGCAGTATTTT. This sequence encodes CASSVTGGSTDTQYF.